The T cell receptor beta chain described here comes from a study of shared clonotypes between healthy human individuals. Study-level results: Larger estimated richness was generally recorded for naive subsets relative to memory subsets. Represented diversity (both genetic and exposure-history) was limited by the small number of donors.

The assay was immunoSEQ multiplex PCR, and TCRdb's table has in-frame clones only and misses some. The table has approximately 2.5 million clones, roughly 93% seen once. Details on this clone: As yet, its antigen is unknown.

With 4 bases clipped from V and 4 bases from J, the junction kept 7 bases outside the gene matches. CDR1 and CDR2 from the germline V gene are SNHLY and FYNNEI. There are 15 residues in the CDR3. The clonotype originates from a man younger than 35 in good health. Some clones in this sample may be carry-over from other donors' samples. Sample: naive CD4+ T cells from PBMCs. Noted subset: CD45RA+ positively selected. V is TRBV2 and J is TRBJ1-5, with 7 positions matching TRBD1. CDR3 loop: CASSAETGRNQPQHF. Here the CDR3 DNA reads TGTGCCAGCAGTGCCGAGACAGGGCGAAATCAGCCCCAGCATTTT.